The 25 T cell receptor beta chains reported below all come from one sample, sequenced in a study of CD8 T cells in ankylosing spondylitis. Each CDR3 protein is one row after TCRdb ran MiXCR on the 5' RACE reads. The table lists some 340,000 distinct CDR3 sequences, about 15% of them singletons. Sample: blood, either unsorted or a sorted T cell fraction (not recorded which). These receptors came from a male donor with ankylosing spondylitis or in good health (not recorded which).

This clonotype was seen repeatedly, ten times or more. The chain couples TRBV2 to TRBJ1-2; 10 nucleotides agree with TRBD1. J lost 8 bases, V lost 10 bases, and 13 bases had no gene match. The CDR3 consists of 14 residues. The germline V gene encodes CDR1 SNHLY and CDR2 FYNNEI. The CDR3 reads CATRAQDRGEGYTF. The CDR3 coding sequence is TGTGCCACCAGAGCCCAGGACAGGGGGGAAGGCTACACCTTC.

In its sample, this clonotype was seen a few times. The rearrangement uses TRBV3-1 and TRBJ1-1; TRBD1 might be the D (6 bases). Germline values: CDR1 LGHDT, CDR2 YNNKEL (reference sequence). V lost 0 bases and J 8 bases, leaving 10 bases between the germline ends. This CDR3 comprises 13 residues. The CDR3 DNA reads as TGTGCCAGCAGCCAAGATGTCCAGGGGGAAGCTTTCTTT. Its translation: CASSQDVQGEAFF.

This chain connects TRBV6-1 to TRBJ2-3, with no clear D. The germline V and J ends were trimmed by 0 bases and 4 bases, with 11 bases remaining between them. The germline CDR1 and CDR2 sequences are MNHNS and SASEGT. This CDR3 comprises 15 residues. As DNA, the CDR3 is TGTGCCAGCAGTGAAGCTATCGGCACGGCAGATACGCAGTATTTT. This gives the protein CASSEAIGTADTQYF.

This clonotype appeared a few times. The CDR3 spells CASSPRAGGEAFF. In nucleotides, the CDR3 is TGTGCCAGCAGCCCTCGGGCAGGGGGCGAAGCTTTCTTT. V usage is TRBV2 and J usage is TRBJ1-1; TRBD1 matches 8 bases. There are 13 residues in the CDR3. The V gene's germline CDR1 is SNHLY and CDR2 FYNNEI. Losses at the gene ends were 6 bases for V and 8 bases for J; bases not matched to a gene: 8.

Note on this clonotype: At one boundary the junction diverges from the germline segment, which might be a read error. The chain links TRBV7-2 to TRBJ2-1, with D possibly being TRBD1 (6 bases). The CDR3 length is 12 residues. Germline V gene lookup returns CDR1 SGHTA and CDR2 FQGNSA. CDR3 region: CASSLDNYRVAF. The CDR3 coding sequence is TGTGCCAGCAGCTTAGATAATTACAGGGTGGCCTTC.

V and J are TRBV7-9 and TRBJ2-5, with 10 nucleotides matching TRBD2. J was trimmed by 2 bases and V by 3 bases; bases with no gene match: 3. Germline loops: CDR1 SEHNR, CDR2 FQNEAQ (reference sequence). CDR3 length: 15 amino acids. The CDR3 sequence: CASSLSGGVQETQYF. The CDR3 nucleotides are TGTGCCAGCAGCTTGAGCGGGGGGGTTCAAGAGACCCAGTACTTC.

This clonotype appeared a few times. V gene TRBV12-3 or TRBV12-4 combines with J gene TRBJ1-5, with TRBD1 as a possible D gene (5 bases). V was pared by 3 bases and J by 3 bases, with 9 bases between. There are 14 residues in the CDR3. The CDR3 loop is CASSLGRDNQPQHF. As DNA, the CDR3 is TGTGCCAGCAGTTTGGGCAGGGACAATCAGCCCCAGCATTTT.

This clonotype was detected many times. The chain combines TRBV12-3 or TRBV12-4 with TRBJ1-2, with 8 bases aligning to TRBD1. The V gene end was trimmed by 1 base and the J gene end by 8 bases; junction bases not matched to a gene: 9. The CDR3 contains 15 residues. The CDR3 DNA sequence: TGTGCCAGCAGTTTAGATCCCGTCGGGACAGGCGGCTACACCTTC. It specifies CASSLDPVGTGGYTF.

V usage is TRBV9 and J usage is TRBJ2-7, with 7 bases matching TRBD1. Trimming took 0 bases from V and 6 from J; bases not matched to a gene: 3. Germline lookup yields CDR1 SGDLS and CDR2 YYNGEE. There are 13 residues in the CDR3. CDR3 in amino acids: CASSVAAGGEQYF. DNA of the CDR3: TGTGCCAGCAGCGTAGCGGCAGGGGGCGAGCAGTACTTC.

Only a few counts were recorded for this clonotype. CDR3 in amino acids: CAWNEGRPTDTQYF. CDR3 coding DNA: TGTGCCTGGAATGAGGGTCGACCCACAGATACGCAGTATTTT. This chain links TRBV30 with TRBJ2-3; D may be TRBD2 (5 bases). Germline-derived CDR1 and CDR2 are GTSNPN and SVGIG (reference sequence). With 4 bases removed from V and 2 bases from J, the gap between germline ends came to 13 bases. This CDR3 region has 14 residues.

This chain joins TRBV20-1 and TRBJ2-1; D may be TRBD2 (6 bases). Trimming took 3 bases from V and 4 from J, leaving 13 bases between them. The CDR3 has 14 residues. Germline V gives CDR1 DFQATT, CDR2 SNEGSKA (reference sequence). In nucleotides, the CDR3 is TGCAGTGCTAGTTGGGAGGTGGGGTACAATGAGCAGTTCTTC. As protein: CSASWEVGYNEQFF.

This sequence joins TRBV7-9 and TRBJ1-1, with a tentative D call TRBD1 (5 bases). The length of the CDR3 is 13 residues. The V gene lost 6 bases and the J gene lost 0 bases, with 8 bases spanning the gap. Germline V gene sequence: CDR1 SEHNR, CDR2 FQNEAQ (reference sequence). The CDR3 region is CASSTGLNTEAFF. DNA for the CDR3: TGTGCCAGCAGTACAGGACTGAACACTGAAGCTTTCTTT.

The chain is built from TRBV10-3 and TRBJ2-1; D not resolved. The germline CDR1 and CDR2 sequences are ENHRY and SYGVKD. Trimming took off 4 bases at V and 5 bases at J, with 15 bases between the two ends. CDR3 length equals 15 residues. The DNA for the CDR3 is TGTGCCATCAGTGGGTTTAGAACAGCCAACAATGAGCAGTTCTTC. Translation gives CAISGFRTANNEQFF.

This clonotype was seen a few times. The gene calls are TRBV7-9 and TRBJ2-2; the match to TRBD1 covers 8 bases. Germline CDR1 SEHNR, CDR2 FQNEAQ (reference sequence). This CDR3 has 15 amino acids. V shed 7 bases, J shed 3 bases, and the junction held 7 bases outside the gene matches. The CDR3 here is CASIKGQGDTGELFF. Written as DNA, the CDR3 is TGTGCCAGCATCAAAGGACAGGGCGACACCGGGGAGCTGTTTTTT.

The sample holds many counts of this clonotype. Written as DNA, the CDR3 is TGTGCCAGCGGGGACAGGGACTGTCCCTACAATGAGCAGTTCTTC. Translating gives CASGDRDCPYNEQFF. The V gene is TRBV21-1, the J gene TRBJ2-1; TRBD1 is the table's D call and was not checked against the DNA. TRBV21-1 constitutes a pseudogene. This CDR3 is 15 amino acids long.

This clonotype was picked up a small number of times. The rearrangement joins TRBV6-5 to TRBJ2-7, with D perhaps TRBD2 (5 bases). The V and J ends lost 6 bases and 3 bases respectively, with 12 bases between them. CDR3 size: 13 residues. Germline CDR1 reads MNHEY; CDR2 reads SVGAGI. This CDR3 is CASSYDYRYEQYF. The CDR3 DNA reads as TGTGCCAGCAGCTACGACTACCGCTACGAGCAGTACTTC.

The chain uses TRBV6-1 and TRBJ2-7, with 8 bases lining up with TRBD2. The length of the CDR3 is 16 residues. CDR1 and CDR2 from the germline V gene are MNHNS and SASEGT. The ends lost 6 bases at V and 0 bases at J; junction bases unmatched: 10. The chain's CDR3 is CASSLELAGSSYEQYF. In DNA form, the CDR3 reads TGTGCCAGCAGCCTAGAATTAGCGGGAAGCTCCTACGAGCAGTACTTC.

This clonotype was seen a few times. V usage is TRBV20-1 and J usage is TRBJ2-5; TRBD2 matches at 13 bases. CDR1 DFQATT and CDR2 SNEGSKA come from the germline V gene (reference sequence). The CDR3 covers 14 residues. Germline trimming cut 5 bases from V and 2 bases from J; bases unmatched to any gene: 2. The CDR3 reads CSAALAGGQETQYF. The CDR3 DNA reads TGCAGTGCTGCACTAGCGGGGGGGCAAGAGACCCAGTACTTC.

The V call is TRBV6-5, the J call TRBJ1-2; TRBD1 aligns across 8 bases. The V gene's germline CDR1 is MNHEY and CDR2 SVGAGI. There are 16 residues in the CDR3. The ends lost 3 bases at V and 5 bases at J; junction bases unmatched: 11. CDR3 in amino acids: CASSYTDRGRSYGYTF. The CDR3 DNA reads TGTGCCAGCAGTTATACCGACAGGGGCCGGTCTTATGGCTACACCTTC.

V is TRBV29-1 and J is TRBJ1-6, with 7 bases aligning to TRBD1. From germline, CDR1 is SQVTM and CDR2 ANQGSEA. V lost 5 bases and J lost 8; bases outside the gene matches: 3. CDR3 size: 12 residues. The CDR3 sequence: CSVSQGDSPLHF. CDR3 nucleotide sequence: TGCAGCGTTTCGCAGGGGGATTCACCCCTCCACTTT.

This clonotype was seen a handful of times. J is TRBJ2-6 and V is TRBV2; either TRBD1 or TRBD2 may supply D (5 bases each). Germline CDR1 reads SNHLY; CDR2 reads FYNNEI. There are 17 residues in the CDR3. V was clipped by 4 bases and J by 1 base, with 14 bases between them. The DNA of the CDR3 is TGTGCCAGCAGTGGGGGACGGAAGATTTCTGGGGCCAACGTCCTGACTTTC. Translation gives CASSGGRKISGANVLTF.

This clonotype was observed a few times. The chain has TRBV6-5 and TRBJ2-1; the match to TRBD2 covers 11 bases. Trimming removed 2 bases from V and 4 bases from J; junction bases left unmatched: 4. The CDR3 loop spans 16 amino acids. Germline values: CDR1 MNHEY, CDR2 SVGAGI. DNA of the CDR3: TGTGCCAGCAGTTACGTAGCGGGGGGGCGGTACAATGAGCAGTTCTTC. Amino acid sequence: CASSYVAGGRYNEQFF.

The rearrangement joins TRBV11-2 to TRBJ2-7, with D possibly being TRBD1 (6 bases). The V end lost 0 bases, the J end lost 0 bases, and 12 bases lay between the germline ends. Germline values: CDR1 SGHAT, CDR2 FQNNGV. This CDR3 region has 16 residues. The CDR3 DNA is TGTGCCAGCAGCTTAGATTCTGGACAGTTCTCCTACGAGCAGTACTTC. It translates to CASSLDSGQFSYEQYF.

The gene calls are TRBV20-1 and TRBJ1-4; the match to TRBD1 covers 8 bases. V was pared by 0 bases and J by 6 bases, with 9 bases of the junction left unmatched. The CDR3 runs 16 residues. From germline, CDR1 is DFQATT and CDR2 SNEGSKA (reference sequence). This chain's CDR3 is CSARERTGKAHEKLFF. The CDR3 bases are TGCAGTGCTAGAGAGAGGACAGGGAAGGCCCATGAAAAACTGTTTTTT.

With respect to this clonotype: A read error may account for a junction end that differs from germline. The chain combines TRBV10-3 with TRBJ2-7; D may match TRBD1 or TRBD2 (5 bases each). There are 13 residues in the CDR3. Germline V gene lookup returns CDR1 ENHRY and CDR2 SYGVKD. In DNA, the CDR3 is TGTGCCATCAGGGAGTCGGGGCTCCAGGAGCAGTACTTC. This gives the protein CAIRESGLQEQYF.